The 13 T cell receptor beta chains below come from one sample, sequenced in a study of beta chain features in type 1 diabetes. What was sequenced were expressed TCRB transcripts, since all of the isolated RNA had been reverse transcribed. Here immunoSEQ multiplex PCR was the method, and the copy in TCRdb shows in-frame clones only, minus some. The sample lists under 200,000 clones; roughly 9% were seen once. The sequenced sample consisted of central memory CD4+ T cells from blood. The receptors shown here come from a woman under 30 in good health.

This clone was seen more than once but under ten times. The CDR3 coding sequence is TGTGCCAGCAGCCCGGGACAGGGATCTTACAATGAGCAGTTCTTC. Translation: CASSPGQGSYNEQFF. The rearrangement links TRBV7-2 to TRBJ2-1, with TRBD1 identical over 9 bases. The trim removed 5 bases at V and 4 bases at J, leaving 6 bases unmatched. CDR3 size: 15 residues. Germline CDR1 is SGHTA and CDR2 is FQGNSA.

The genes are TRBV7-2 and TRBJ2-3, with 9 positions matching TRBD2. Per the germline V gene, CDR1 is SGHTA and CDR2 is FQGNSA. V gave up 6 bases and J gave up 6 bases; unmatched junction bases: 22. This CDR3 comprises 19 residues. CDR3 in DNA: TGTGCCAGCAGTCTAGAAGGGAGGTGGGCTAGCGGGAAGGTGGATACGCAGTATTTT. This codes for CASSLEGRWASGKVDTQYF. The variable domain in full, completed from reference TRBV7-2 and TRBJ2-3, reads GAGVSQSPSNKVTEKGKDVELRCDPISGHTALYWYRQSLGQGLEFLIYFQGNSAPDKSGLPSDRFSAERTGGSVSTLTIQRTQQEDSAVYLCASSLEGRWASGKVDTQYFGPGTRLTVL.

The chain carries TRBV6-6 and TRBJ2-6; 7 nucleotides agree with TRBD1. V lost 5 bases, J lost 0 bases, and 4 bases stayed unmatched. This CDR3 has 16 amino acids. Germline CDR1 MNHNY, CDR2 SVGAGI (reference sequence). CDR3 sequence (DNA): TGTGCCAGCAGTCCGAGACAGGGCTCTGGGGCCAACGTCCTGACTTTC. It is translated as CASSPRQGSGANVLTF.

There are a few counts of this clone. This rearrangement joins TRBV10-3 to TRBJ2-5; 7 nucleotides match TRBD1. Per the germline V gene, CDR1 is ENHRY and CDR2 is SYGVKD. J lost 1 base, V lost 4 bases, and 0 bases had no gene match. The CDR3 runs 13 residues. The CDR3 bases are TGTGCCATCAGTGGGGACAGCCAAGAGACCCAGTACTTC. Translating gives CAISGDSQETQYF.

The chain has TRBV5-1 and TRBJ1-1; 9 bases map to TRBD1. J was trimmed by 1 base and V by 0 bases; bases with no gene match: 10. From germline, CDR1 is SGHRS and CDR2 YFSETQ. The CDR3 covers 18 residues. The CDR3 nucleotides are TGCGCCAGCAGCTTGGGGACAGGGGAAAGGGGCTGGAACACTGAAGCTTTCTTT. It is translated as CASSLGTGERGWNTEAFF.

This clone was seen a few times. The chain carries TRBV7-9 and TRBJ2-3; D is perhaps TRBD2 (6 bases). Per the germline V gene, CDR1 is SEHNR and CDR2 is FQNEAQ (reference sequence). The germline V and J ends were trimmed by 1 base and 4 bases, with 9 bases remaining between them. The CDR3 is 14 residues long. The CDR3 protein is CASSLDGGSDTQYF. DNA of the CDR3: TGTGCCAGCAGCTTAGACGGGGGTTCAGATACGCAGTATTTT.

This chain uses TRBV9 with TRBJ1-1, with 7 positions matching TRBD1. CDR3 size: 14 residues. Germline CDR1 and CDR2: SGDLS and YYNGEE. J gave up 4 bases and V 3 bases, and 6 bases lay outside the gene matches. The CDR3 reads CASSAGGLSTEAFF. In DNA form, the CDR3 reads TGTGCCAGCAGCGCAGGGGGTCTGAGCACTGAAGCTTTCTTT.

This clone was counted only a few times. The V and J genes are TRBV9 and TRBJ2-3, with TRBD2 matching over 7 bases. Trimming took 4 bases from V and 0 from J; bases not matched to a gene: 5. Germline CDR1 is SGDLS and CDR2 is YYNGEE. The CDR3 extends over 15 amino acids. DNA for the CDR3: TGTGCCAGCAGCTGGGGAGGGCTCAGCACAGATACGCAGTATTTT. Protein product: CASSWGGLSTDTQYF.

The chain joins TRBV6-5 to TRBJ2-7, with D maybe TRBD1 (5 bases). The CDR3 sequence is 15 residues long. Germline V gives CDR1 MNHEY, CDR2 SVGAGI. V lost 5 bases, J lost 5 bases, and 19 bases lay in between. CDR3 sequence (DNA): TGTGCCAGCAGTATCGGGTCTTTCAGGGCCGACGAGCAGTACTTC. Encoded protein: CASSIGSFRADEQYF.

Concerning this clone: The junction departs from the called germline gene at one end, perhaps through a read error. The chain is built from TRBV30 and TRBJ2-1, with 9 bases lining up with TRBD2. The CDR3 covers 11 residues. Germline CDR1 GTSNPN, CDR2 SVGIG (reference sequence). CDR3 loop: CAWSLREGRIF. The CDR3 DNA sequence: TGTGCCTGGAGTTTGCGGGAGGGCCGGATCTTC.

This clone came up a few times. The genes are TRBV11-3 and TRBJ1-5; D is perhaps TRBD1 (5 bases). The CDR3 spans 13 residues. CDR1 SGHNT and CDR2 YENEEA come from the germline V gene. The V end lost 3 bases, the J end lost 9 bases, and 12 bases lay between the germline ends. CDR3 loop: CASSFTDRGPQHF. CDR3 DNA: TGTGCCAGCAGCTTTACCGACAGAGGGCCCCAGCATTTT.

The rearrangement uses TRBV27 and TRBJ2-5; D is perhaps TRBD2 (6 bases). The germline CDR1 and CDR2 sequences are MNHEY and SMNVEV (reference sequence). Trimming took 4 bases from V and 2 from J, leaving 14 bases between them. The CDR3 covers 15 residues. DNA for the CDR3: TGTGCCAGCAGTTCCCCCGGGACTGATCAAGAGACCCAGTACTTC. This sequence encodes CASSSPGTDQETQYF.

Of note for this clone: Within the sample, other DNA sequences also encode this same CDR3. CDR3 DNA: TGCGCCAGCAGCCAAGATGGGGGACAGGGCTACTATGGCTACACCTTC. Its protein is CASSQDGGQGYYGYTF. The chain has TRBV4-1 and TRBJ1-2; 9 positions agree with TRBD1. The CDR3 has 16 residues. J was trimmed by 3 bases and V by 0 bases; bases with no gene match: 5. The V gene's germline CDR1 is MGHRA and CDR2 YSYEKL.